This T cell receptor beta chain comes out of a study of human T cells and chemical hapten exposure. Findings and limits, study-wide: High-frequency TCRs, those above 1 in 1000, stayed the same after DPC sensitization.

The authors' total RNA extraction used unfractionated whole blood. The CDR3 loop spans 15 amino acids. Trimming at V came to 7 bases and at J to 7 bases, leaving 9 bases not matched to a gene. In its sample, this clonotype was seen many times. The antigen is unknown. The library attached unique molecular identifiers to individual cDNA molecules. In the source study's methods: About 97,000 TCRs per sample was the median, with a range of 23,224 to 690,600. TCRdb recomputed calls from the 5' RACE reads with MiXCR, one row per CDR3 protein. In this record, the V and J calls reflect TCRdb's handling and not the investigators' own analysis. Of approximately 150,000 distinct CDR3 sequences detected, roughly 4.1% appear once; the ten largest clones hold about 1.3%.

V and J are TRBV12-3 or TRBV12-4 and TRBJ2-2, with 10 positions matching TRBD2. This clonotype originated in a female donor in good health. The chain's CDR3 is CASTAAGGPGGELFF. The CDR3 DNA is TGTGCCAGCACTGCAGCGGGGGGGCCTGGCGGGGAGCTGTTTTTT.